Presented here are 9 T cell receptor beta chains from one specimen sequenced in a study of cytomegalovirus exposure and HLA in healthy donors (dated by TCRdb to about 2017). Library method: the immunoSEQ multiplex PCR assay. A mixture of 60 forward primers for TCR Vbeta segments and 13 reverse primers for TCR Jbeta segments was used in the multiplex PCR. The table was pulled from immuneACCESS by TCRdb, which kept in-frame rearrangements only. Such tables lose some clones; where checked, under half of the loss comes from unresolved V genes, and the rest has no known cause. The sample table shows about 140,000 clones, and about two thirds are seen once. The ten largest clones take up 10% of the sample. Sequencing was carried out using PBMCs. The receptors here all came from a man between 25 and 39 years old in good health and CMV-seropositive.

The V call is TRBV7-3, the J call TRBJ2-2; D ambiguous. V gave up 6 bases and J gave up 1 base, with 12 bases separating them. The V gene's germline CDR1 is SGHTA and CDR2 FQGTGA. The CDR3 runs 15 residues. The CDR3 DNA reads TGTGCCAGCAGTGGTGGCGGCGTGAACACCGGGGAGCTGTTTTTT. This sequence encodes CASSGGGVNTGELFF.

This clone was detected only a few times. The V gene is TRBV6-5, the J gene TRBJ1-3, with TRBD1 matching over 7 bases. V lost 5 bases and J lost 4; bases outside the gene matches: 8. Germline V gives CDR1 MNHEY, CDR2 SVGAGI. The CDR3 extends over 15 amino acids. CDR3 coding DNA: TGTGCCAGCAGTCAGGACAGGCAAGCAGGAAACACCATATATTTT. Its translation: CASSQDRQAGNTIYF.

This clone came up once. V is TRBV29-1 and J is TRBJ2-3, with D possibly being TRBD1 (6 bases). V lost 7 bases and J 0 bases, leaving 14 bases between the germline ends. This CDR3 region has 14 residues. Germline V gives CDR1 SQVTM, CDR2 ANQGSEA. CDR3 DNA: TGCAGCGCCCACAGGGATGTTAGCACAGATACGCAGTATTTT. This codes for CSAHRDVSTDTQYF.

This sequence joins TRBV5-1 and TRBJ2-5; 8 bases fit TRBD1. Unmatched junction bases numbered 8, after V lost 2 bases and J lost 5 bases. The CDR3 spans 15 residues. CDR1 is SGHRS and CDR2 is YFSETQ in the germline V gene. The CDR3 region is CASSFSPGGVETQYF. For the CDR3, the DNA is TGCGCCAGCAGCTTCTCCCCAGGGGGCGTCGAGACCCAGTACTTC.

The chain recombines TRBV27 with TRBJ1-2; the D is unclear. Trimming pared 2 bases from V and 4 bases from J, leaving 17 bases between. This CDR3 is built from 16 residues. Germline assignment: CDR1 MNHEY and CDR2 SMNVEV (reference sequence). The CDR3 is CASSLVSRVEAYGYTF. The CDR3 DNA sequence: TGTGCCAGCAGTTTAGTCTCTCGAGTCGAAGCCTATGGCTACACCTTC.

The CDR3 reads CASSRLRDRGFEQYF. The CDR3 nucleotides are TGTGCCAGCAGCCGGCTAAGGGACAGGGGATTCGAGCAGTACTTC. The chain uses TRBV11-2 and TRBJ2-7, with 10 nucleotides matching TRBD1. This CDR3 region has 15 residues. J lost 6 bases, V lost 5 bases, and 10 bases had no gene match. Germline V gene sequence: CDR1 SGHAT, CDR2 FQNNGV. Full variable domain (missing parts from reference TRBV11-2 and TRBJ2-7): EAGVAQSPRYKIIEKRQSVAFWCNPISGHATLYWYQQILGQGPKLLIQFQNNGVVDDSQLPKDRFSAERLKGVDSTLKIQPAKLEDSAVYLCASSRLRDRGFEQYFGPGTRLTVT.

V usage is TRBV19 and J usage is TRBJ2-3; 9 bases fit TRBD1. The CDR3 runs to 19 residues. The germline CDR1 and CDR2 sequences are LNHDA and SQIVND (reference sequence). V was pared by 6 bases and J by 1 base, with 17 bases of the junction left unmatched. The CDR3 loop reads CASSRQGVGFGGRTDTQYF. The CDR3 nucleotides read TGTGCCAGTAGCAGACAGGGGGTGGGGTTTGGTGGGCGCACAGATACGCAGTATTTT.

The V call is TRBV7-8, the J call TRBJ1-5; D is undetermined. The CDR3 spans 17 residues. With 1 base removed from V and 3 bases from J, the gap between germline ends came to 16 bases. CDR1 is SGHVS, CDR2 FQNEAQ, per germline. The CDR3 spells CASSLGIGPRDNQPQHF. CDR3 bases: TGTGCCAGCAGCTTAGGTATTGGCCCCCGGGACAATCAGCCCCAGCATTTT.

As concerns this clone: Additional DNA sequences in this sample encode the identical CDR3. The chain employs TRBV5-1 and TRBJ2-5, with 11 bases fitting TRBD2. CDR1 SGHRS and CDR2 YFSETQ come from the germline V gene. The V segment lost 0 bases and the J segment 5 bases; nucleotides outside the gene matches: 15. The CDR3 has 19 residues. The DNA of the CDR3 is TGCGCCAGCAGCTTGGGACTAGCGGGAAAGGATGGCGATACGGAGACCCAGTACTTC. Its translation is CASSLGLAGKDGDTETQYF.